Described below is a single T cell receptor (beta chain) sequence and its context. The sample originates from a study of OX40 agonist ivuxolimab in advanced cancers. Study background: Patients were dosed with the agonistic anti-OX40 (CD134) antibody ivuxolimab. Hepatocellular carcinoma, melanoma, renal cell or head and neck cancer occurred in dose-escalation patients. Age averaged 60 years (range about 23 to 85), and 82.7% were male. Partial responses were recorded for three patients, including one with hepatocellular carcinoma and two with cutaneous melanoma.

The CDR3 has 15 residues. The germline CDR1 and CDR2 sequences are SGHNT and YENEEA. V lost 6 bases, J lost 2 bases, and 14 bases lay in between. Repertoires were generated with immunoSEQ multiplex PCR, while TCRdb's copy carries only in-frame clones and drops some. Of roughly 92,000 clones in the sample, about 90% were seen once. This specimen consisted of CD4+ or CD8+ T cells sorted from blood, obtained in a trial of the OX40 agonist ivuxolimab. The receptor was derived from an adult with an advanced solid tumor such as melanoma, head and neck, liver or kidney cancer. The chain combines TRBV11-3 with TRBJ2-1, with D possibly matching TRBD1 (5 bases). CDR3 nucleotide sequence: TGTGCCAGCAGTCTAAGACAGTCTCCCTACAATGAGCAGTTCTTC. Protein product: CASSLRQSPYNEQFF.